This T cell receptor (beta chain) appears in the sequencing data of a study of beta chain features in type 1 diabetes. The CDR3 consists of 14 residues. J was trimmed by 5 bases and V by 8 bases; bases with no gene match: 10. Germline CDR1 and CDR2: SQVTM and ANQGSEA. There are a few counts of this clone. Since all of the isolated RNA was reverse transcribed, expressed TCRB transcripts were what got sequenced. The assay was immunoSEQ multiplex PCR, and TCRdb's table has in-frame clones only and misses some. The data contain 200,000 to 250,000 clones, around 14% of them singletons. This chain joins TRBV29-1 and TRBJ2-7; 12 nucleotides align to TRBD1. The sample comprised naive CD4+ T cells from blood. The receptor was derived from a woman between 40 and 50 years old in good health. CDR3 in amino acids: CSIPGQGAGNEQYF. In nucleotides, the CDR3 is TGCAGCATACCGGGACAGGGGGCTGGGAACGAGCAGTACTTC.